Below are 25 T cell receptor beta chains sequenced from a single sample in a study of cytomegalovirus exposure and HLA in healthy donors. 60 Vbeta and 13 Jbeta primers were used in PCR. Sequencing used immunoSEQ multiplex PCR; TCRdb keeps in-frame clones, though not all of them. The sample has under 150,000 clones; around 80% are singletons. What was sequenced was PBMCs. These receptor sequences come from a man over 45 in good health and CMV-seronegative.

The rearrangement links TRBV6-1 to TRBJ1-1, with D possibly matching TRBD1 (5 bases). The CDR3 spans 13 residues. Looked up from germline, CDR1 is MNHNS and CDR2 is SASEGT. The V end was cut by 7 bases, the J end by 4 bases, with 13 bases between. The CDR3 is CASTLAGGTEAFF. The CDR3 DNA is TGTGCCAGCACATTGGCCGGGGGCACTGAAGCTTTCTTT.

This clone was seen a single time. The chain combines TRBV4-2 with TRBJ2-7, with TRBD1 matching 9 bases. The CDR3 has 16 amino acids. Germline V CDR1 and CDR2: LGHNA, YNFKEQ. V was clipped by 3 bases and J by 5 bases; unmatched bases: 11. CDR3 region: CASSHLKQGAGNEQYF. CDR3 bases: TGTGCCAGCAGCCATCTCAAACAGGGGGCTGGGAACGAGCAGTACTTC.

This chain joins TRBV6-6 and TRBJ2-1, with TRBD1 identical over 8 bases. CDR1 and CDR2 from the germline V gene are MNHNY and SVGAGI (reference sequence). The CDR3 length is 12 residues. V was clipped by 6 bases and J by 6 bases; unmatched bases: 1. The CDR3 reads CASSDRGNEQFF. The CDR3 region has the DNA TGTGCCAGCAGCGACAGGGGCAATGAGCAGTTCTTC.

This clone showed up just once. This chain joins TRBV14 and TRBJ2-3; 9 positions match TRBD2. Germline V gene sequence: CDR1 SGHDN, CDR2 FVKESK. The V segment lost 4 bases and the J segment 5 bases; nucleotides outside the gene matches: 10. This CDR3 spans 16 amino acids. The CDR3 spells CASSPYLAGAVDTQYF. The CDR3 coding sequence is TGTGCCAGCAGCCCTTACTTAGCGGGGGCGGTAGATACGCAGTATTTT.

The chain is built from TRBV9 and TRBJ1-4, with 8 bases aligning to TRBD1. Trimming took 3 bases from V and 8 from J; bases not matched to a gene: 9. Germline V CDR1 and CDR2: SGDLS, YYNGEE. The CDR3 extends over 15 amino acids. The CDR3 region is CASSAPTGDREKLFF. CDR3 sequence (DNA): TGTGCCAGCAGCGCACCGACAGGGGATCGCGAAAAACTGTTTTTT. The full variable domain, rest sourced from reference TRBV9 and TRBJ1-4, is DSGVTQTPKHLITATGQRVTLRCSPRSGDLSVYWYQQSLDQGLQFLIQYYNGEERAKGNILERFSAQQFPDLHSELNLSSLELGDSALYFCASSAPTGDREKLFFGSGTQLSVL.

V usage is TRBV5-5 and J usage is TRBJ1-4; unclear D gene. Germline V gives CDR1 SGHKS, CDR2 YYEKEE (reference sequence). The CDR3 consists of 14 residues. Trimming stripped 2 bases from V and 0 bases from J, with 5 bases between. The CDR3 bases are TGTGCCAGCAGCTTCGGGGCAACTAATGAAAAACTGTTTTTT. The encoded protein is CASSFGATNEKLFF. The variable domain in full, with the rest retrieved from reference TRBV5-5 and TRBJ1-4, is DAGVTQSPTHLIKTRGQQVTLRCSPISGHKSVSWYQQVLGQGPQFIFQYYEKEERGRGNFPDRFSARQFPNYSSELNVNALLLGDSALYLCASSFGATNEKLFFGSGTQLSVL.

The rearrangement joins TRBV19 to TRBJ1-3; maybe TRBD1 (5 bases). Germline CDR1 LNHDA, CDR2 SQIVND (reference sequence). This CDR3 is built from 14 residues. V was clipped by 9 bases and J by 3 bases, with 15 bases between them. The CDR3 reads CASQMDIFGNTIYF. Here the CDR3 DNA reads TGTGCCAGCCAAATGGACATTTTTGGAAACACCATATATTTT.

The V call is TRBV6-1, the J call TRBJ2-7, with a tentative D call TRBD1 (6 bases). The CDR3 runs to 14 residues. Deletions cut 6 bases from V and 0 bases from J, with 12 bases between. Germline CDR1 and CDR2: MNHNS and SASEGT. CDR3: CASSPTGSSYEQYF. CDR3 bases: TGTGCCAGCAGCCCAACAGGGAGCTCCTACGAGCAGTACTTC.

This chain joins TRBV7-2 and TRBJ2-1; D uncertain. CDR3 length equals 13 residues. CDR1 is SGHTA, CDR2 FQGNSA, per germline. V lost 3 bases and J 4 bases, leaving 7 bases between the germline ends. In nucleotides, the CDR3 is TGTGCCAGCAGCTTCGCCACTTACAATGAGCAGTTCTTC. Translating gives CASSFATYNEQFF. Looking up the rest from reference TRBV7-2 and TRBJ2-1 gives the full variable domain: GAGVSQSPSNKVTEKGKDVELRCDPISGHTALYWYRQSLGQGLEFLIYFQGNSAPDKSGLPSDRFSAERTGGSVSTLTIQRTQQEDSAVYLCASSFATYNEQFFGPGTRLTVL.

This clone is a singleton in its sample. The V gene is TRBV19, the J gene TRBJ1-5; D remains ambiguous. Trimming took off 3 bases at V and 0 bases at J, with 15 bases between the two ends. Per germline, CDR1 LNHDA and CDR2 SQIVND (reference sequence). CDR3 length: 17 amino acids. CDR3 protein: CASSIEPVFYSNQPQHF. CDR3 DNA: TGTGCCAGTAGTATTGAGCCCGTTTTCTATAGCAATCAGCCCCAGCATTTT.

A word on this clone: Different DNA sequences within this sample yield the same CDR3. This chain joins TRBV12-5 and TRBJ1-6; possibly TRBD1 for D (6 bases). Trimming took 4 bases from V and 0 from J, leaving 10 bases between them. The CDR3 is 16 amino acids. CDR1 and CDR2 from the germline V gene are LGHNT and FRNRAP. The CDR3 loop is CASGWDISSYNSPLHF. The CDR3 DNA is TGTGCTAGTGGTTGGGACATAAGCTCCTATAATTCACCCCTCCACTTT.

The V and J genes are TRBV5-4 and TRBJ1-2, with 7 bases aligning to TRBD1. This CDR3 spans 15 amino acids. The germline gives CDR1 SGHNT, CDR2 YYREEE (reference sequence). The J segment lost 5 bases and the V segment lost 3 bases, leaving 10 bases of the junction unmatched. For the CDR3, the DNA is TGTGCCAGCAGCTCGGCAGGGGGGAACGAGTATGGCTACACCTTC. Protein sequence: CASSSAGGNEYGYTF.

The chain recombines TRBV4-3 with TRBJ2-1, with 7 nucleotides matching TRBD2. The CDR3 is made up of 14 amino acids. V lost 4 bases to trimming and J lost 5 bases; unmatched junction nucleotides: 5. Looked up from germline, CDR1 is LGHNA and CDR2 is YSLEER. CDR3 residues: CASSLEGGDNEQFF. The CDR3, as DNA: TGCGCCAGCAGCCTGGAGGGAGGGGACAATGAGCAGTTCTTC.

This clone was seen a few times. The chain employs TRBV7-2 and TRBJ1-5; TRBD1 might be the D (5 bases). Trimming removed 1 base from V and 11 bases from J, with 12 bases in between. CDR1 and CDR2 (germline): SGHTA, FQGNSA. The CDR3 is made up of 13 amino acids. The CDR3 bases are TGTGCCAGCAGCTTAGACTTCGGCAGGGCCCAGCATTTT. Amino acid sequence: CASSLDFGRAQHF. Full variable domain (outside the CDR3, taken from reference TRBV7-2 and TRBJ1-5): GAGVSQSPSNKVTEKGKDVELRCDPISGHTALYWYRQSLGQGLEFLIYFQGNSAPDKSGLPSDRFSAERTGGSVSTLTIQRTQQEDSAVYLCASSLDFGRAQHFGDGTRLSIL.

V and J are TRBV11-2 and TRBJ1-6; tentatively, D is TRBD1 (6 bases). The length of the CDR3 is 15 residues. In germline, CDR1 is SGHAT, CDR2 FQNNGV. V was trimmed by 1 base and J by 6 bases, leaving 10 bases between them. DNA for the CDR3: TGTGCCAGCAGCTTAGGCGGGGGCCGTAATTCACCCCTCCACTTT. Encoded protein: CASSLGGGRNSPLHF.

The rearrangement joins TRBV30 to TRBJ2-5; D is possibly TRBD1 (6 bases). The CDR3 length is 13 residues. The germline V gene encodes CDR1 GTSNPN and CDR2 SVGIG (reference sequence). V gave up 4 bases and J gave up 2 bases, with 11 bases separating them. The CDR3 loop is CAWTRQAQETQYF. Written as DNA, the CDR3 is TGTGCCTGGACCCGACAGGCGCAAGAGACCCAGTACTTC.

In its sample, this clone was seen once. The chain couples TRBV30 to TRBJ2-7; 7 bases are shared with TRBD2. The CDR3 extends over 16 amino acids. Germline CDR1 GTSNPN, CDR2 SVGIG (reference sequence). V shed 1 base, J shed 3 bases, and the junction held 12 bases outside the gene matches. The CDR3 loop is CAWSGGTTSFYYEQYF. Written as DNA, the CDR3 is TGTGCCTGGAGTGGGGGGACTACCTCTTTCTACTACGAGCAGTACTTC.

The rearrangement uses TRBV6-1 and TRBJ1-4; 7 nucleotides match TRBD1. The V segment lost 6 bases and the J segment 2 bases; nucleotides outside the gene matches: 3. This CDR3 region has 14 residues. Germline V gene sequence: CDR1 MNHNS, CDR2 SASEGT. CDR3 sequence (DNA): TGTGCCAGCAGCACGGACAGGACTAATGAAAAACTGTTTTTT. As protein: CASSTDRTNEKLFF.

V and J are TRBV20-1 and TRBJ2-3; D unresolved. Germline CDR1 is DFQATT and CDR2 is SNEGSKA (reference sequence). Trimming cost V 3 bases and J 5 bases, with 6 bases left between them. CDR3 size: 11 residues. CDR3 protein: CSARVLDTQYF. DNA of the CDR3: TGCAGTGCTAGGGTACTAGATACGCAGTATTTT.

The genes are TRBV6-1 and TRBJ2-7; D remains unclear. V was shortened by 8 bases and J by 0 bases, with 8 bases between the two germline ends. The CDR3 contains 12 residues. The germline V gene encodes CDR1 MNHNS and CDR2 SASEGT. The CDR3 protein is CASGQFSYEQYF. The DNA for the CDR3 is TGTGCCAGCGGGCAGTTCTCCTACGAGCAGTACTTC.

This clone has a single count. The CDR3 region has the DNA TGTGCCAGCAGTAAGGACACAGCCTACGAGCAGTACTTC. It yields the protein CASSKDTAYEQYF. V is TRBV6-1 and J is TRBJ2-7; D is possibly TRBD1 (5 bases). V was clipped by 5 bases and J by 2 bases, with 10 bases between them. This CDR3 has 13 residues. Germline CDR1 reads MNHNS; CDR2 reads SASEGT.

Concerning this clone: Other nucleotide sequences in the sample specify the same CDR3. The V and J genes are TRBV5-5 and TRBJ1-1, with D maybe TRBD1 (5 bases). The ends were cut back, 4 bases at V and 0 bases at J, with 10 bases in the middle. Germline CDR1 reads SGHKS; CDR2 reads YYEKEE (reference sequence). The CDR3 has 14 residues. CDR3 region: CASSPGHMNTEAFF. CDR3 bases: TGTGCCAGCAGCCCCGGACACATGAACACTGAAGCTTTCTTT.

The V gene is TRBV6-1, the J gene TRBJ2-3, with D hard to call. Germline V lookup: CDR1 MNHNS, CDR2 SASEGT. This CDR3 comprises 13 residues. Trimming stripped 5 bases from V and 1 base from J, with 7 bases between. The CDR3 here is CASSLRGTDTQYF. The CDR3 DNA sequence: TGTGCCAGCAGTCTCCGGGGCACAGATACGCAGTATTTT.

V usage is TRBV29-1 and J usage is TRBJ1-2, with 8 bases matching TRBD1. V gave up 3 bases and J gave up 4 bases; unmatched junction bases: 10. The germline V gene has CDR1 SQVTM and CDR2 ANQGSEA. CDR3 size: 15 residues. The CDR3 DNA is TGCAGCGTTGATCTCGACGGACAGGGCGGCTATGGCTACACCTTC. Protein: CSVDLDGQGGYGYTF.

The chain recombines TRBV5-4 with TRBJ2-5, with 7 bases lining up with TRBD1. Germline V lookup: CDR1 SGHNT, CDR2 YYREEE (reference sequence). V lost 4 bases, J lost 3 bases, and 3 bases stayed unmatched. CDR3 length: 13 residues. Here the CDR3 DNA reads TGTGCCAGCAGCCCCGGGACAGAAGAGACCCAGTACTTC. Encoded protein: CASSPGTEETQYF.